Included here is one T cell receptor (beta chain) sequence, with context. This receptor's antigen is unknown. No qualities accompany the bases; no much larger clone lies one base away. These data originate in a study of control samples from healthy donors and cancer patients (dated by TCRdb to about 2020). V and J are truncated by 0 bases and 10 bases respectively, leaving an intervening sequence of 16 bases. From the cysteine up to the phenylalanine, the CDR3 has a length of 15 residues. Only the CDR3 DNA stays, 45 bases, in frame from base 1. Sequences LGHNA (CDR1) and YNFKEQ (CDR2) are obtained from the germline V gene. Receptors were amplified or captured by the immunoSEQ multiplex PCR assay. The table comes from immuneACCESS by way of TCRdb, which keeps in-frame sequences with V and J called. Part of the clones is missing from these tables; in studies checked, under half for an unresolved V gene and the rest for unknown reasons. The sample profile shows some 150,000 clones; 91% of them were found once. About 3% of the sample goes to the ten largest clones.

The sequence was obtained from a man aged 25-40 years in good health. The chain links TRBV4-2 with TRBJ2-1; the D gene is perhaps TRBD2, on 6 matching bases. Sequencing was performed on blood. The CDR3 region: CASSQEGSSGTEQFF. The DNA sequence follows: TGTGCCAGCAGCCAAGAGGGAAGTAGCGGAACCGAGCAGTTCTTC.